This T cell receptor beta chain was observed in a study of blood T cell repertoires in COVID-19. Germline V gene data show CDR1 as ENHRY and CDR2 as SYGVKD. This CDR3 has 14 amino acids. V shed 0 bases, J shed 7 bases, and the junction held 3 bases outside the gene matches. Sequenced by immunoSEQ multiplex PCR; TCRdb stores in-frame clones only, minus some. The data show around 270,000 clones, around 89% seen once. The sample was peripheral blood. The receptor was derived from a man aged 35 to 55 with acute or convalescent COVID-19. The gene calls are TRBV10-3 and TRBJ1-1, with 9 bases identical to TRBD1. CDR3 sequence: CAISESGTGYEAFF. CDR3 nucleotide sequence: TGTGCCATCAGTGAGTCCGGGACAGGGTATGAAGCTTTCTTT.